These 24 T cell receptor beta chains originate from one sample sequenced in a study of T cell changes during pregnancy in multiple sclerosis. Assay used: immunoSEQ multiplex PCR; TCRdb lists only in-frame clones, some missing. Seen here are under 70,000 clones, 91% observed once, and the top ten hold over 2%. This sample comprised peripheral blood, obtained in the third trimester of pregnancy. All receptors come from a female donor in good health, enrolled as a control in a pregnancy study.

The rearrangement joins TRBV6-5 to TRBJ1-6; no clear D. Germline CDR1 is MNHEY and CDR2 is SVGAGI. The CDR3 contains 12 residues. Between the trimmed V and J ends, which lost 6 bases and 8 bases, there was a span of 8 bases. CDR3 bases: TGTGCCAGCAGACTAGGATATTCACCCCTCCACTTT. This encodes CASRLGYSPLHF.

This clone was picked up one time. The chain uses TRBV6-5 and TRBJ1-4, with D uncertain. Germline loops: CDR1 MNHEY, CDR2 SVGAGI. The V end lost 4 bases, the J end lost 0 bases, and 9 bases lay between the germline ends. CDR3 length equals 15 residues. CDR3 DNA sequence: TGTGCCAGCAGTTTGACGGGTGCAACTAATGAAAAACTGTTTTTT. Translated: CASSLTGATNEKLFF.

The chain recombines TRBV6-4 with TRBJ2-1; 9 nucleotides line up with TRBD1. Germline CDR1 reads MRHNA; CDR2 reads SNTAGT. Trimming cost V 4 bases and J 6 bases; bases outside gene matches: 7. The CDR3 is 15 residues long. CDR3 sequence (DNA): TGTGCCAGCAGTGTCACAGGGGGCGCTGGCAATGAGCAGTTCTTC. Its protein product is CASSVTGGAGNEQFF.

CDR3 amino acids: CASSTGGGNSYEQYF. The CDR3 DNA reads TGTGCCAGTAGCACAGGGGGCGGAAATTCATACGAGCAGTACTTC. The chain links TRBV19 to TRBJ2-7; 9 bases line up with TRBD1. CDR3 length equals 15 residues. Germline lookup yields CDR1 LNHDA and CDR2 SQIVND (reference sequence). V trimming: 6 bases; J trimming: 4 bases; junction bases outside the gene matches: 10.

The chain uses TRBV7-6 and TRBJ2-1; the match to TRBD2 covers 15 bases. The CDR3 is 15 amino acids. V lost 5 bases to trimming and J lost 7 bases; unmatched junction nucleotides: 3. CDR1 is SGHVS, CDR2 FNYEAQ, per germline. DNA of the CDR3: TGTGCCAGCAGCGTCGGGACTAGCGGGAGGAATGAGCAGTTCTTC. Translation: CASSVGTSGRNEQFF.

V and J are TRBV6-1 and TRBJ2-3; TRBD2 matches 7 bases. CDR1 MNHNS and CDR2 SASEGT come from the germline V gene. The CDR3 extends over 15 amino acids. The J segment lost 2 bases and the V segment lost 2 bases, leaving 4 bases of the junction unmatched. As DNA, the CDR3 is TGTGCCAGCAGTGAAATGGGACTATACACAGATACGCAGTATTTT. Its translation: CASSEMGLYTDTQYF.

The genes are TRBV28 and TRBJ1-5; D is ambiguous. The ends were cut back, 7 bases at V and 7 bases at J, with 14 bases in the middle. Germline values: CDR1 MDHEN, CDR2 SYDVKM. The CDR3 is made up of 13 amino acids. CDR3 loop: CASKKGWRQPQHF. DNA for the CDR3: TGTGCCAGCAAAAAAGGGTGGAGGCAGCCCCAGCATTTT.

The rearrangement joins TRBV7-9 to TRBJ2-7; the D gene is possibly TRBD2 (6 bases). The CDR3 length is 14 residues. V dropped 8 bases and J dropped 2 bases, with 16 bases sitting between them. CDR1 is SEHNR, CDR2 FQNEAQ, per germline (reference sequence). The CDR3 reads CASFGGTETYEQYF. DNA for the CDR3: TGTGCCAGCTTTGGGGGGACTGAGACCTACGAGCAGTACTTC.

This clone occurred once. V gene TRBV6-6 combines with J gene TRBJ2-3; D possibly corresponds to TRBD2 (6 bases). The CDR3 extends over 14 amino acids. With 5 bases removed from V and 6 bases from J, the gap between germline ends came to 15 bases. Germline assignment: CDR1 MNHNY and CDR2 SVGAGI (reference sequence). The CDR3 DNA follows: TGTGCCAGCAGTCACCGACTAGTTATGGATACGCAGTATTTT. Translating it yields CASSHRLVMDTQYF.

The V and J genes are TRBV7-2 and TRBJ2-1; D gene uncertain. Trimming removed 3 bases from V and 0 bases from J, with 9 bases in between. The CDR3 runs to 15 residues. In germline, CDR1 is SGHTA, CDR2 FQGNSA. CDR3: CASSFQTSSYNEQFF. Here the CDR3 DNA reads TGTGCCAGCAGCTTTCAAACGAGCTCCTACAATGAGCAGTTCTTC.

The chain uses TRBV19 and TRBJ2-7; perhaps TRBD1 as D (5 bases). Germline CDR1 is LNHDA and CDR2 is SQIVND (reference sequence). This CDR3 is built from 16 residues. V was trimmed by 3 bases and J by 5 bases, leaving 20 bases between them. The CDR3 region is CASSMSLWQGLHEQYF. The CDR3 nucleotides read TGTGCCAGTAGTATGAGTCTGTGGCAGGGTCTCCACGAGCAGTACTTC.

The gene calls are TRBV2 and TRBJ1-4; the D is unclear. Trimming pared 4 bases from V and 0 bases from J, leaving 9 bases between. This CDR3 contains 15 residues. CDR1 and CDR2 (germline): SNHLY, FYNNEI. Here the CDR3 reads CASSGRSATNEKLFF. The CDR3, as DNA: TGTGCCAGCAGTGGTAGATCCGCAACTAATGAAAAACTGTTTTTT.

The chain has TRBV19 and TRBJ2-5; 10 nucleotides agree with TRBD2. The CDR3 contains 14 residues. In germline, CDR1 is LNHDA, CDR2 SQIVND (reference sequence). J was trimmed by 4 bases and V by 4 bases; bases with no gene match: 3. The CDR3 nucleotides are TGTGCCAGTAGTAGAGCGGGGGGGTCAGAGACCCAGTACTTC. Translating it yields CASSRAGGSETQYF.

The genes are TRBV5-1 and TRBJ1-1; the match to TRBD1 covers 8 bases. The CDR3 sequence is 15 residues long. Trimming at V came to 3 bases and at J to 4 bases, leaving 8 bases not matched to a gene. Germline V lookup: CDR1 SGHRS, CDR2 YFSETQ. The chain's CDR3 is CASSSAGQGATEAFF. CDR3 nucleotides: TGCGCCAGCAGCTCGGCCGGACAGGGAGCCACTGAAGCTTTCTTT.

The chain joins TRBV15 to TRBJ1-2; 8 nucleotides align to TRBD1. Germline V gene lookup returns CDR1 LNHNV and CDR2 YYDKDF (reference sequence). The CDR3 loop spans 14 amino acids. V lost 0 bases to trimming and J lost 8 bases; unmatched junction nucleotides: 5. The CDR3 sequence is CATSREQGAGGYTF. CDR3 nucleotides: TGTGCCACCAGCAGAGAGCAGGGGGCGGGCGGCTACACCTTC.

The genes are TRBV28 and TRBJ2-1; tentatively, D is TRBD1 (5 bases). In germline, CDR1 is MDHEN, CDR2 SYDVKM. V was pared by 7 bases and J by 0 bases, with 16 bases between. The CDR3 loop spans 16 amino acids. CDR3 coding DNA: TGTGCCAGCACCCCTGGACAAGCGAACTCCTACAATGAGCAGTTCTTC. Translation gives CASTPGQANSYNEQFF.

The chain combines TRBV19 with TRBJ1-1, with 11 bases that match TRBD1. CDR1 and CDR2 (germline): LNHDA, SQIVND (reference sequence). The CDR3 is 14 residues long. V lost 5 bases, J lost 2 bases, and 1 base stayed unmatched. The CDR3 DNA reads TGTGCCAGTAGTTGGACAGGGGGCAACACTGAAGCTTTCTTT. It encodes CASSWTGGNTEAFF.

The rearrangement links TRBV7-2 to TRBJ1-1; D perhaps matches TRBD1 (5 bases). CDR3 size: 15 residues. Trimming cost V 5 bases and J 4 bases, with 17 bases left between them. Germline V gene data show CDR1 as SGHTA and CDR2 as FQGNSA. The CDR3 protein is CASSRTKQGGTEAFF. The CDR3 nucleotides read TGTGCCAGCAGCCGGACGAAGCAGGGTGGCACTGAAGCTTTCTTT.

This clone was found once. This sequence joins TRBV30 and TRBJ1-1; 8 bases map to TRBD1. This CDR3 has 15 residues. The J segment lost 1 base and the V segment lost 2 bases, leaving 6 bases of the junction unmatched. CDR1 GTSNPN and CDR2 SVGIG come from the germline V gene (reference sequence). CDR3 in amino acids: CAWSTPGQENTEAFF. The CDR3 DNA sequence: TGTGCCTGGAGTACCCCGGGACAGGAGAACACTGAAGCTTTCTTT.

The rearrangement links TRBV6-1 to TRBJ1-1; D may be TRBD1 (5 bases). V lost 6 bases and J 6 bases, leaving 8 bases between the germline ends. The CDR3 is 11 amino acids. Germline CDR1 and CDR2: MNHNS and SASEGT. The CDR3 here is CASRAGPEAFF. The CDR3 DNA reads TGTGCCAGCAGGGCAGGGCCTGAAGCTTTCTTT.

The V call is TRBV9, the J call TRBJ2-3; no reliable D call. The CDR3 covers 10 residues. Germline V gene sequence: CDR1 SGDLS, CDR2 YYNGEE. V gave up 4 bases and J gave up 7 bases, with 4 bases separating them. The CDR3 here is CASSYNTQYF. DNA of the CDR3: TGTGCCAGCAGCTATAATACGCAGTATTTT.

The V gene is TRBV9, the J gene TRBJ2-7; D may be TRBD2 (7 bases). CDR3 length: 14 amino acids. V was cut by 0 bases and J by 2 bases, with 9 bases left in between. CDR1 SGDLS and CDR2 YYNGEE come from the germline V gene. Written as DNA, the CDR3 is TGTGCCAGCAGCGTAGGCGGGGGCACCTACGAGCAGTACTTC. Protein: CASSVGGGTYEQYF. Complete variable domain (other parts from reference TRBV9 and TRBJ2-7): DSGVTQTPKHLITATGQRVTLRCSPRSGDLSVYWYQQSLDQGLQFLIQYYNGEERAKGNILERFSAQQFPDLHSELNLSSLELGDSALYFCASSVGGGTYEQYFGPGTRLTVT.

The CDR3 DNA reads as TGTGCCAGCAGTTGGTTTAGGGGGTTAGAGCAGTTCTTC. Encoded protein: CASSWFRGLEQFF. The chain couples TRBV27 to TRBJ2-1; D possibly corresponds to TRBD1 (6 bases). The CDR3 loop spans 13 amino acids. V was clipped by 4 bases and J by 10 bases, with 14 bases between them. Germline CDR1 and CDR2: MNHEY and SMNVEV (reference sequence).

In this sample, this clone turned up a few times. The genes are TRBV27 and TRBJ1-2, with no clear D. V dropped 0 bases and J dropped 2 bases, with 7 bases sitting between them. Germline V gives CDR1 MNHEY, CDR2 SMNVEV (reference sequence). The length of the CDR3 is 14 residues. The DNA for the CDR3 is TGTGCCAGCAGTTTATCGGCGGTGAACTATGGCTACACCTTC. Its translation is CASSLSAVNYGYTF.